This TCR beta chain was recorded in a study of blood T cell repertoires in COVID-19 (TCRdb year 2020). General notes on the study: The collaborator samples originated in the United States, Italy and Spain and spanned the acute and convalescent phases of COVID-19. A de-identified subject ID, COVID-19 status, age in years and sex were almost always included in the sample metadata. The material from the prospective study consisted of cDNA or gDNA derived from T cells, B-cell-depleted T cells, or PBMCs. Subjects who had been exposed to COVID-19, were actively infected with it, or had recovered from it provided the deeply sampled blood TCRbeta repertoires that made up the dataset. The repertoires were released in a freely available public database meant as a resource for research on the immune response to SARS-CoV-2. Samples came from the ongoing ImmuneRACE study (first 160 participants) plus 1,254 subjects from 6 global collaborators. Where available, HLA class I and class II types were taken from metadata supplied by the sample provider and were not determined by assay-based typing.

The immunoSEQ Assay, a bias-controlled multiplex PCR, was used to amplify TCRbeta CDR3 regions from genomic DNA. The study's own analysis went as follows. The number of nucleated cells in each sample was estimated by amplification of reference gene primers within the assay. To quantify the absolute abundance of each unique TCRbeta CDR3 rearrangement, sequence reads were collapsed and filtered. For each sample, productive Simpson clonality was calculated by taking the square root of Simpson's diversity index across productive rearrangements. TCRdb provides this immuneACCESS table in a form limited to in-frame rearrangements. Some clones are lacking; in checked studies, under half of them reflect an unresolved V gene, and why the rest are absent is not known. V, J and clone size reflect that table, while D and trimming were determined from the DNA. The sample table lists some 77,000 clones, more than 80% of them with a count of one. Of the sample, roughly 20% falls within the top ten clones.

Notes on this clone: Its antigen has not been determined. Base qualities were left out, and no much larger clone turns up one base away.

Trimming costs V 0 bases and J 1 base, and their ends lie 10 bases apart. From the cysteine through the phenylalanine, the CDR3 covers 15 amino acids. CDR3 DNA only is kept here, 45 bases in frame from base 1. CDR1 LGHDT and CDR2 YNNKEL were looked up in the germline V gene (reference sequence). Study-wide conclusions, independent of this receptor: The quantity of clinical and demographic metadata differed by source and by participant and was supplied without curation.

The collaborating institutions used their own protocols to collect whole blood in K2EDTA tubes. Collaborator samples were shipped for TCRbeta analysis as frozen whole blood, isolated PBMCs, or DNA extracted from either sample type. Sequences were obtained from peripheral blood. The sequence was obtained from a woman between 70 and 85 years old with acute or convalescent COVID-19. The chain employs TRBV3-1 (or the pseudogene TRBV3-2) and TRBJ2-7, and TRBD1 may be the D gene, going by 5 matching bases. The CDR3 reads CASSQEAAGSYEQYF. The nucleotide sequence reads as follows: TGTGCCAGCAGCCAAGAGGCTGCAGGGTCCTACGAGCAGTACTTC.